The subject of this entry is one T cell receptor beta chain. Profiled with immunoSEQ multiplex PCR; TCRdb holds only in-frame clones, not every one. Altogether around 160,000 clones are present, approximately 86% being singletons, with the ten largest covering under 2.5%. This specimen belongs to a study of cytomegalovirus exposure and HLA in healthy donors. This TCR was recovered from a man aged 25 to 40 in good health and CMV-seropositive. Sequences were obtained from PBMCs.

The CDR3 reads CASSPPGPLTYEQYF. CDR3 DNA: TGTGCCAGCAGCCCCCCAGGCCCGCTCACCTACGAGCAGTACTTC. The V call is TRBV7-9, the J call TRBJ2-7; no firm D call. CDR1 is SEHNR, CDR2 FQNEAQ, per germline (reference sequence). The CDR3 covers 15 residues. V was trimmed by 5 bases and J by 2 bases, leaving 16 bases between them.